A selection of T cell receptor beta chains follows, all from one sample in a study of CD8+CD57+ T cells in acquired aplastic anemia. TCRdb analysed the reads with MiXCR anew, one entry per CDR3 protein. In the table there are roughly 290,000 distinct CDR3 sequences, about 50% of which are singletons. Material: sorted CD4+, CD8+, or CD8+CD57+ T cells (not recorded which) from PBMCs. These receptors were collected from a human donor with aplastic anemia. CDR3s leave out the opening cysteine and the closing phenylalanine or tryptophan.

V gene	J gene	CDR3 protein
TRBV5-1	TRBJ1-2	ASSLGDELPNYGYT
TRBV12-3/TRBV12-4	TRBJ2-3	ASTDEGLAGSYTQY
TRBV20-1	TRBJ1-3	SAGLGNTIY
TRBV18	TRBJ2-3	ASSTRPGTRSDTQY
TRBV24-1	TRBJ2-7	ATSRDRGPRKLYEQY
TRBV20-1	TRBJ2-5	SARGLCETQY
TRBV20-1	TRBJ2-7	SAPRSEYEQY
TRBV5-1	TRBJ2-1	ASSPMGRANEQF
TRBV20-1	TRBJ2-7	SATVQLAGDYNEQY
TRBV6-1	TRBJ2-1	ACLWVAGVYEQF
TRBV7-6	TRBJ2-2	ASSLGQGWTGELF
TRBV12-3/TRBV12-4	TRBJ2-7	ASSGPAPVEQY
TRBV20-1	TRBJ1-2	SAETSGREGYT
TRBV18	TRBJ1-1	ASSPTPDPNRTEAF
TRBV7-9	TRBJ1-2	ASSLQGWNGYT
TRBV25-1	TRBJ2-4	ASSDSARAKNIQY
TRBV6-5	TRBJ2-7	ASSPPGAREQY
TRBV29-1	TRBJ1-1	SVRDRGMNTEAF
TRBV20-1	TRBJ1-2	SATDYDDTDGYT
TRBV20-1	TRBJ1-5	SAAGSGSNQPQH
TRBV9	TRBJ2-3	ASSVGASGGASTDTQY
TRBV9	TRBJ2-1	ASSVDLQRGNEQF
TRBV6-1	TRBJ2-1	ASSEVRADTQF
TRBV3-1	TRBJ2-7	ASSSNIYEQY
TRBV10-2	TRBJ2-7	ASSRGRDEQY
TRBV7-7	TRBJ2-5	ASSSTGVGQETQY
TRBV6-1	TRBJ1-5	ASSEARETQH
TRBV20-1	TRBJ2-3	SARDGGLAGGPFPDTQY
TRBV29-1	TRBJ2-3	SVLTRFTGEGDTQY
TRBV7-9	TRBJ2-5	ASSPETSQETQY
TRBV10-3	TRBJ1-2	AISPQTGTALGYT
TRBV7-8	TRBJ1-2	ASSLALGLSYGYT
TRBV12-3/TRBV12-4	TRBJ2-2	ASSLNPTGELF
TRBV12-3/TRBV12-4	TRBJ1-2	ASSNRDRGPT
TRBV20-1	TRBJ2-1	SARDPRTSGLWDEQF
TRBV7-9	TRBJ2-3	ASSSLAGPTDTQY
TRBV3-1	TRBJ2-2	ASSQDRPGELF
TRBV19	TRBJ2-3	AAAAPAADTQY
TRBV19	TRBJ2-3	ASSPGLTGTDTQY
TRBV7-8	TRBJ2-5	ASSSSGGARETQY
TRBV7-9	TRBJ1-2	ASQDSGQGGAGYT
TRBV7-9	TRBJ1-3	ASSPGSGNTIY
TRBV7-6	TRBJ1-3	ASSVASGNTIY
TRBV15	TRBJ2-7	ATSSLDGTYEQY
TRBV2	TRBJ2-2	ASRGGHTDTGGLF
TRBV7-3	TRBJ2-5	ASSSWRETQY
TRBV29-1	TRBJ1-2	SVAPGTDYYGYT
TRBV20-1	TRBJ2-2	SVGTANTGELF
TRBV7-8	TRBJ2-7	ASSLGVAAYEQY
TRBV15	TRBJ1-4	ATSVSGGKLF
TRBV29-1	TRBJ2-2	SAQGCANTGELF
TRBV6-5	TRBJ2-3	ASSYSGTGLADTQY
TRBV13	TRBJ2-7	ASSETGHEQY
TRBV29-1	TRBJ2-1	SGVISRLDLAYNEQF
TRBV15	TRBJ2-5	ATGRDRLAGTYYQETQY